This passage covers 32 T cell receptor beta chains from one sample sequenced in a study of CD8 T cells in ankylosing spondylitis. TCRdb redid the calling of the 5' RACE reads with MiXCR, one entry per CDR3 protein. The sample has about 140,000 distinct CDR3 sequences, 7% to 10% seen once; the top ten hold 7.3%. Sequencing was carried out using synovial fluid, either unsorted or a sorted T cell fraction (not recorded which). The receptor set was obtained from a male donor with ankylosing spondylitis.

This clonotype has ten or more counts. V and J are TRBV28 and TRBJ2-5, with a possible D match to TRBD1 (6 bases). Germline CDR1 is MDHEN and CDR2 is SYDVKM. CDR3 size: 14 residues. Trimming pared 6 bases from V and 5 bases from J, leaving 16 bases between. CDR3 amino acids: CASRTNRVGETQYF. The CDR3, as DNA: TGTGCCAGCAGGACTAACAGGGTTGGGGAGACCCAGTACTTC. Full variable domain (missing parts from reference TRBV28 and TRBJ2-5): DVKVTQSSRYLVKRTGEKVFLECVQDMDHENMFWYRQDPGLGLRLIYFSYDVKMKEKGDIPEGYSVSREKKERFSLILESASTNQTSMYLCASRTNRVGETQYFGPGTRLLVL.

The rearrangement links TRBV18 to TRBJ2-4; possibly TRBD2 for D (5 bases). V lost 5 bases and J lost 0, with 17 bases in between. This CDR3 comprises 17 residues. Germline V CDR1 and CDR2: KGHSH, LQKENI. The DNA of the CDR3 is TGTGCCAGCTCAAAGATGGGAGATTCCATAGCCAAAAACATTCAGTACTTC. Residues: CASSKMGDSIAKNIQYF. The full variable domain, with the rest looked up from reference TRBV18 and TRBJ2-4, is NAGVMQNPRHLVRRRGQEARLRCSPMKGHSHVYWYRQLPEEGLKFMVYLQKENIIDESGMPKERFSAEFPKEGPSILRIQQVVRGDSAAYFCASSKMGDSIAKNIQYFGAGTRLSVL.

This clonotype was counted many times. This chain links TRBV20-1 with TRBJ1-5; tentatively, D is TRBD1 (5 bases). CDR1 is DFQATT, CDR2 SNEGSKA, per germline (reference sequence). The ends were cut back, 7 bases at V and 7 bases at J, with 20 bases in the middle. The CDR3 covers 14 residues. CDR3 nucleotide sequence: TGCAGTGGCCGATCCGGGACCTCGAGCCAGCCCCAGCATTTT. This encodes CSGRSGTSSQPQHF.

This CDR3 reads CASSFSEREAQYF. CDR3 DNA: TGTGCCAGCAGCTTTTCCGAGCGGGAGGCGCAGTACTTC. The rearrangement links TRBV5-6 to TRBJ2-7; 9 nucleotides align to TRBD2. This CDR3 region has 13 residues. Trimming removed 2 bases from V and 9 bases from J; junction bases left unmatched: 6. Looked up from germline, CDR1 is SGHDT and CDR2 is YYEEEE.

This clonotype was counted at least ten times. This sequence joins TRBV5-4 and TRBJ2-5; 8 bases map to TRBD2. Trimming took 5 bases from V and 10 from J; bases not matched to a gene: 16. Germline CDR1 is SGHNT and CDR2 is YYREEE (reference sequence). This CDR3 has 15 amino acids. The CDR3 spells CASRRNSGARGDQYF. CDR3 DNA sequence: TGTGCCAGCAGGCGGAATAGCGGGGCTCGGGGGGACCAGTACTTC. Full variable domain (remainder filled in from reference TRBV5-4 and TRBJ2-5): ETGVTQSPTHLIKTRGQQVTLRCSSQSGHNTVSWYQQALGQGPQFIFQYYREEENGRGNFPPRFSGLQFPNYSSELNVNALELDDSALYLCASRRNSGARGDQYFGPGTRLLVL.

This clonotype occurred many times. The rearrangement joins TRBV29-1 to TRBJ1-1; the D gene is possibly TRBD1 (6 bases). This CDR3 comprises 11 residues. CDR1 is SQVTM, CDR2 ANQGSEA, per germline. The V end was cut by 6 bases, the J end by 7 bases, with 12 bases between. Here the CDR3 reads CSVPRGDEAFF. The CDR3 DNA sequence: TGCAGCGTGCCCAGGGGAGATGAAGCTTTCTTT.

This clonotype was recorded a few times. This chain joins TRBV7-6 and TRBJ1-3; D remains unclear. The CDR3 covers 15 residues. V was shortened by 5 bases and J by 3 bases, with 14 bases between the two germline ends. Germline V gives CDR1 SGHVS, CDR2 FNYEAQ. CDR3 sequence reads: CASSIDLGFGNTIYF. The DNA of the CDR3 is TGTGCCAGCAGCATCGATCTGGGATTTGGAAACACCATATATTTT.

This clonotype occurred a few times. J is TRBJ2-7 and V is TRBV5-1, with TRBD2 as a possible D gene (5 bases). V shed 3 bases and J shed 0 bases, with 13 bases lying between them. CDR1 SGHRS and CDR2 YFSETQ come from the germline V gene. This CDR3 spans 15 amino acids. CDR3 nucleotide sequence: TGCGCCAGCAGCTCCGGACTGAGGAGCTCCTACGAGCAGTACTTC. Its translation: CASSSGLRSSYEQYF.

This chain joins TRBV20-1 and TRBJ2-7, with TRBD1 as a possible D gene (6 bases). The CDR3 has 14 amino acids. The V and J ends lost 7 bases and 9 bases respectively, with 25 bases between them. In germline, CDR1 is DFQATT, CDR2 SNEGSKA (reference sequence). The CDR3 sequence is CSGVNSRGETVQYF. In DNA form, the CDR3 reads TGCAGTGGGGTGAATAGCAGGGGAGAGACGGTGCAGTACTTC.

In this sample, this clonotype turned up a few times. The rearrangement joins TRBV4-1 to TRBJ2-7; D may correspond to TRBD1 or TRBD2 (5 bases each). Trimming stripped 1 base from V and 0 bases from J, with 13 bases between. CDR3 length equals 16 residues. The germline V gene encodes CDR1 MGHRA and CDR2 YSYEKL. The DNA of the CDR3 is TGCGCCAGCAGCCAAGCTCCGGGGACCCCCTCCTACGAGCAGTACTTC. The encoded protein is CASSQAPGTPSYEQYF.

This clonotype appeared many times. This chain connects TRBV2 to TRBJ2-2; 9 nucleotides match TRBD1. The J segment lost 5 bases and the V segment lost 7 bases, leaving 8 bases of the junction unmatched. In germline, CDR1 is SNHLY, CDR2 FYNNEI. This CDR3 is built from 15 residues. CDR3 nucleotide sequence: TGTGCCAGCAACCCAGACAGGGGGGGGACCGGGGAGCTGTTTTTT. Translated: CASNPDRGGTGELFF.

This clonotype was counted only a few times. The chain uses TRBV5-4 and TRBJ2-1, with 8 bases aligning to TRBD1. Germline trimming cut 4 bases from V and 4 bases from J; bases unmatched to any gene: 7. Germline values: CDR1 SGHNT, CDR2 YYREEE (reference sequence). CDR3 length: 15 amino acids. The CDR3 region is CASSQGQGEYNEQFF. The DNA of the CDR3 is TGTGCCAGCAGCCAAGGACAGGGCGAGTACAATGAGCAGTTCTTC.

The sample holds a few counts of this clonotype. The V call is TRBV7-2, the J call TRBJ2-1; TRBD1 agrees at 8 bases. The CDR3 has 15 amino acids. In germline, CDR1 is SGHTA, CDR2 FQGNSA. Losses at the gene ends were 3 bases for V and 3 bases for J; bases not matched to a gene: 4. The CDR3 region is CASSFGQGNYNEQFF. As DNA, the CDR3 is TGTGCCAGCAGCTTCGGACAGGGCAACTACAATGAGCAGTTCTTC.

This rearrangement joins TRBV2 to TRBJ2-7; no clear D gene. Trimming stripped 6 bases from V and 3 bases from J, with 9 bases between. The CDR3 is 12 residues long. Germline values: CDR1 SNHLY, CDR2 FYNNEI. The DNA for the CDR3 is TGTGCCAGCAGCGAACCCTACTACGAGCAGTACTTC. Its protein is CASSEPYYEQYF.

A few counts support this clonotype. The chain links TRBV5-1 to TRBJ2-3; tentatively, D is TRBD2 (5 bases). The CDR3 has 15 residues. V was clipped by 0 bases and J by 0 bases, with 8 bases between them. The germline CDR1 and CDR2 sequences are SGHRS and YFSETQ. The DNA for the CDR3 is TGCGCCAGCAGCTTGGGTCCGGGAAGCACAGATACGCAGTATTTT. It codes for CASSLGPGSTDTQYF.

The genes are TRBV7-6 and TRBJ1-5; tentatively, D is TRBD1 (6 bases). Germline CDR1 and CDR2: SGHVS and FNYEAQ. The CDR3 has 14 amino acids. V was clipped by 3 bases and J by 7 bases, with 13 bases between them. The CDR3 DNA reads TGTGCCAGCAGCTTGACAGGACGAGGGCAGCCCCAGCATTTT. This gives the protein CASSLTGRGQPQHF.

Only a few counts were recorded for this clonotype. The chain employs TRBV10-3 and TRBJ2-7, with 7 bases matching TRBD2. This CDR3 spans 13 amino acids. V lost 10 bases to trimming and J lost 0 bases; unmatched junction nucleotides: 6. CDR1 is ENHRY, CDR2 SYGVKD, per germline. CDR3 sequence reads: CASSSGPSYEQYF. The CDR3 region has the DNA TGTGCCAGTTCTAGCGGCCCCTCCTACGAGCAGTACTTC.

The J gene is TRBJ2-2, the V gene TRBV27; no definite D call. Germline V gives CDR1 MNHEY, CDR2 SMNVEV (reference sequence). This CDR3 comprises 17 residues. Trimming removed 1 base at V and 6 bases at J, with 18 bases between. The CDR3 DNA follows: TGTGCCAGCAGTTTATTGAGTTACTCACCTTTACCCGGGGAGCTGTTTTTT. Translating gives CASSLLSYSPLPGELFF.

The sample holds many counts of this clonotype. The CDR3 loop reads CASSGRGYAGNTIYF. CDR3 coding DNA: TGTGCCAGCAGTGGCAGGGGGTACGCTGGAAACACCATATATTTT. The chain uses TRBV3-1 and TRBJ1-3, with 7 positions matching TRBD1. Germline V lookup: CDR1 LGHDT, CDR2 YNNKEL (reference sequence). V lost 6 bases and J lost 2; bases outside the gene matches: 7. The length of the CDR3 is 15 residues.

At least ten counts were recorded for this clonotype. This chain joins TRBV5-8 and TRBJ2-1; D unclear. Germline values: CDR1 SGHTS, CDR2 YDEGEE. Trimming took 3 bases from V and 4 from J, leaving 17 bases between them. The length of the CDR3 is 16 residues. CDR3 bases: TGTGCCAGCAGCTCCCAGGTGCCGGGCGGATACAATGAGCAGTTCTTC. Its protein is CASSSQVPGGYNEQFF.

This clonotype was counted ten times or more. This chain connects TRBV20-1 to TRBJ1-5; D ambiguous. The CDR3 runs to 14 residues. Per germline, CDR1 DFQATT and CDR2 SNEGSKA (reference sequence). V lost 6 bases to trimming and J lost 4 bases, with 16 bases between them. The CDR3 DNA sequence: TGCAGTGCGAAACCGGGCAGCTTGAATCAGCCCCAGCATTTT. Translation gives CSAKPGSLNQPQHF.

This clonotype was counted at least ten times. The chain links TRBV9 to TRBJ2-5; TRBD2 might be the D (6 bases). V lost 0 bases, J lost 7 bases, and 10 bases lay in between. The CDR3 is 13 amino acids. Germline V gene lookup returns CDR1 SGDLS and CDR2 YYNGEE. CDR3: CASSVEEGTTQYF. CDR3 nucleotide sequence: TGTGCCAGCAGCGTAGAGGAGGGAACGACCCAGTACTTC.

This clonotype was counted a few times. The chain employs TRBV20-1 and TRBJ1-6, with D tentatively TRBD1 (5 bases). Germline V gene data show CDR1 as DFQATT and CDR2 as SNEGSKA (reference sequence). This CDR3 has 16 residues. With 0 bases removed from V and 7 bases from J, the gap between germline ends came to 16 bases. The CDR3 DNA sequence: TGCAGTGCTAGAGAGTTTACAGGAATATCGAATTCACCCCTCCACTTT. Residues: CSAREFTGISNSPLHF.

This clonotype has a count of ten or more. J is TRBJ2-1 and V is TRBV27, with TRBD2 matching over 9 bases. The length of the CDR3 is 14 residues. CDR1 MNHEY and CDR2 SMNVEV come from the germline V gene (reference sequence). V gave up 3 bases and J gave up 5 bases; unmatched junction bases: 2. The CDR3: CASSFQREDNEQFF. As DNA, the CDR3 is TGTGCCAGCAGTTTCCAGCGGGAGGACAATGAGCAGTTCTTC.

In this sample, this clonotype turned up a few times. V gene TRBV7-6 combines with J gene TRBJ2-7; D not resolved. The CDR3 is 14 residues long. The ends were cut back, 5 bases at V and 1 base at J, with 12 bases in the middle. The germline gives CDR1 SGHVS, CDR2 FNYEAQ. The CDR3 loop is CASSQAGPSYEQYF. The CDR3, as DNA: TGTGCCAGCAGCCAGGCCGGGCCATCCTACGAGCAGTACTTC.

This chain connects TRBV18 to TRBJ2-1; 7 positions agree with TRBD2. CDR3 length equals 16 residues. Trimming cost V 0 bases and J 2 bases; bases outside gene matches: 4. Germline V gene data show CDR1 as KGHSH and CDR2 as LQKENI. The DNA of the CDR3 is TGTGCCAGCTCACCACCCTCGGGAGGCCCCTACAATGAGCAGTTCTTC. It is translated as CASSPPSGGPYNEQFF.

This clonotype has a count of ten or more. The V and J genes are TRBV10-1 and TRBJ2-3; D is unclear. There are 12 residues in the CDR3. Trimming removed 3 bases at V and 1 base at J, with 2 bases between. Germline V lookup: CDR1 WNHNN, CDR2 SYGVQD (reference sequence). The CDR3 loop is CASSEGTDTQYF. In DNA form, the CDR3 reads TGCGCCAGCAGTGAAGGCACAGATACGCAGTATTTT.

At least ten counts were recorded for this clonotype. The chain uses TRBV7-8 and TRBJ2-7; D gene ambiguous. The ends were cut back, 5 bases at V and 1 base at J, with 12 bases in the middle. CDR1 and CDR2 (germline): SGHVS, FQNEAQ. The CDR3 sequence is 14 residues long. CDR3 region: CASSPRFTSYEQYF. The CDR3 DNA sequence: TGTGCCAGCAGCCCCCGGTTTACGTCCTACGAGCAGTACTTC.

This clonotype was counted ten times or more. The chain joins TRBV7-8 to TRBJ2-1, with TRBD2 matching over 13 bases. This CDR3 comprises 18 residues. The germline gives CDR1 SGHVS, CDR2 FQNEAQ. V gave up 4 bases and J gave up 4 bases; unmatched junction bases: 10. CDR3 in amino acids: CASSSRAGTSGVYNEQFF. The DNA for the CDR3 is TGTGCCAGCAGCTCTCGAGCCGGGACTAGCGGGGTTTACAATGAGCAGTTCTTC.

This clonotype was counted ten times or more. The chain couples TRBV9 to TRBJ2-3, with no clear D. This CDR3 region has 16 residues. Trimming took 4 bases from V and 1 from J, leaving 16 bases between them. CDR1 SGDLS and CDR2 YYNGEE come from the germline V gene. CDR3 in amino acids: CASSSTLLLGTDTQYF. Written as DNA, the CDR3 is TGTGCCAGCAGCTCCACCCTTCTCCTGGGCACAGATACGCAGTATTTT.

This clonotype was counted a few times. The chain links TRBV6-2 or TRBV6-3 to TRBJ2-3; D uncertain. Trimming removed 4 bases from V and 2 bases from J, with 7 bases in between. Germline CDR1 MNHEY, CDR2 SVGEGT. The CDR3 is 13 amino acids. Written as DNA, the CDR3 is TGTGCCAGCAGTTCCCACTCCACAGATACGCAGTATTTT. This gives the protein CASSSHSTDTQYF.

There are a few counts of this clonotype. This sequence joins TRBV7-9 and TRBJ2-5; D may correspond to TRBD1 or TRBD2 (5 bases each). Between the trimmed V and J ends, which lost 5 bases and 5 bases, there was a span of 18 bases. The CDR3 runs to 15 residues. CDR1 SEHNR and CDR2 FQNEAQ come from the germline V gene (reference sequence). In DNA form, the CDR3 reads TGTGCCAGCAGCCCTAGTTCGGGGCGCGGGGAGACCCAGTACTTC. Protein: CASSPSSGRGETQYF.